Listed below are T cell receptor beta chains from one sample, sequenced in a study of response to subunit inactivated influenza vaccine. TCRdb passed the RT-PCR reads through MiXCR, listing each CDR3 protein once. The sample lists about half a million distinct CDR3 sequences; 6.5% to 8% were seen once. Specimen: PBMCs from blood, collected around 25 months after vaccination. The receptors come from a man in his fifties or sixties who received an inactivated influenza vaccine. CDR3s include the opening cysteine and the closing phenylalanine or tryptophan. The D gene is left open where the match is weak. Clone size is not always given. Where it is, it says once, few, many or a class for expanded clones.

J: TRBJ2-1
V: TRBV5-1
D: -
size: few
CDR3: CASRTPDSSRQFF
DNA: TGCGCCAGCAGGACTCCTGATAGCTCTCGGCAGTTCTTC

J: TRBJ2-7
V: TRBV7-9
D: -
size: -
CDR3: CASGPGLAYEEYF
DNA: TGTGCCAGCGGCCCCGGGCTCGCCTACGAGGAGTACTTC

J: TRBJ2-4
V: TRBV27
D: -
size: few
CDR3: CASSRKPPGAGGLIQYF
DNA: TGTGCCAGCAGCAGAAAACCCCCGGGGGCAGGGGGATTGATTCAGTACTTC

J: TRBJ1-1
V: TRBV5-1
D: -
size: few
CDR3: CASSHGENTEAFF
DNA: TGCGCCAGCAGCCATGGGGAGAACACTGAAGCTTTCTTT

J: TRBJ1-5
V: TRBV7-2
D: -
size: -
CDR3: CASSSSGYYSNQPQHF
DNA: TGTGCCAGCAGCTCTTCGGGTTACTATAGCAATCAGCCCCAGCATTTT

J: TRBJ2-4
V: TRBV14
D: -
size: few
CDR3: CASSQAQIKNIQYF
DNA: TGTGCCAGCAGCCAAGCCCAGATTAAAAACATTCAGTACTTC

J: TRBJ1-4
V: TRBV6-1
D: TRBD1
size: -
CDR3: CASSVEGAVYEKLFF
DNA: TGTGCCAGCAGTGTTGAGGGGGCGGTGTATGAAAAACTGTTTTTT

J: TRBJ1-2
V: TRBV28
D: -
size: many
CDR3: CASSFLGYGYTF
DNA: TGTGCCAGCAGTTTCTTAGGTTATGGCTACACCTTC

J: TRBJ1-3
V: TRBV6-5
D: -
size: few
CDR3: CASSYHWDSGNTIYF
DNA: TGTGCCAGCAGTTATCACTGGGACTCTGGAAACACCATATATTTT

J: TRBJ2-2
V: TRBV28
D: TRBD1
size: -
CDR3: CASRGQGIGTGELFF
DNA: TGTGCCAGCAGAGGACAGGGGATCGGCACCGGGGAGCTGTTTTTT

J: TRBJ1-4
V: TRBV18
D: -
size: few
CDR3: CASSPIGIGREKLFF
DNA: TGTGCCAGCTCACCAATCGGGATAGGTCGGGAAAAACTGTTTTTT

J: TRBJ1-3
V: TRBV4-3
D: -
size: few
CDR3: CASSQDRAGNTIYF
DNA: TGCGCCAGCAGCCAAGACAGGGCTGGAAACACCATATATTTT

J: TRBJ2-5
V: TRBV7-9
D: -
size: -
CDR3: CASLRGSQETQYF
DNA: TGTGCCAGTCTTCGGGGGTCCCAAGAGACCCAGTACTTC

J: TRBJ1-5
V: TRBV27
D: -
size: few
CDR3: CATKTGLGQPQHF
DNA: TGTGCCACCAAAACAGGGTTGGGGCAGCCCCAGCATTTT

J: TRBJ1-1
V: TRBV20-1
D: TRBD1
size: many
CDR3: CSANRGVGTEAFF
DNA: TGCAGTGCTAACAGGGGCGTTGGCACTGAAGCTTTCTTT

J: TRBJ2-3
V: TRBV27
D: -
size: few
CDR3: CASSLSGPHTDTQYF
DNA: TGTGCCAGCAGTTTAAGTGGCCCCCACACAGATACGCAGTATTTT

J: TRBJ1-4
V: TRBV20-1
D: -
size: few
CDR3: CSATRGEKLFF
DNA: TGCAGTGCGACCAGGGGAGAAAAACTGTTTTTT

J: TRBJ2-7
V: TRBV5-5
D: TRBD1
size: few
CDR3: CASSPTGTGSYEQYF
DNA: TGTGCCAGCAGCCCCACCGGGACAGGGTCCTACGAGCAGTACTTC

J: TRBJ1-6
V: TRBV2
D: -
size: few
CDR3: CATQDSRDSPLHF
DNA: TGTGCCACCCAGGACAGCCGGGATTCACCCCTCCACTTT

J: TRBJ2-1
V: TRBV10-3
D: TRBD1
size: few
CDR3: CAIDRGGYGEQFF
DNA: TGTGCCATCGACAGGGGAGGATACGGTGAGCAGTTCTTC

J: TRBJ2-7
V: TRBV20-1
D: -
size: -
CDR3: CSARAARHYEQYF
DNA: TGCAGTGCTAGAGCGGCTCGCCATTACGAGCAGTACTTC

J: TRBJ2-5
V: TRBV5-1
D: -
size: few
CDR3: CASSLTSSQETQYF
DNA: TGCGCCAGCAGCTTGACTAGCAGCCAAGAGACCCAGTACTTC

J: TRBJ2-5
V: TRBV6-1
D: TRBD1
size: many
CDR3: CASSAHGGQGIRETQYF
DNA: TGTGCCAGCAGCGCCCATGGAGGACAGGGTATTCGGGAGACCCAGTACTTC

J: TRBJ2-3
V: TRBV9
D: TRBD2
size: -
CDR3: CASSVKGGPSDTQYF
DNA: TGTGCCAGCAGCGTAAAGGGAGGGCCCTCAGATACGCAGTATTTT

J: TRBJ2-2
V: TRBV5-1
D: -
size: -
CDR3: CASQEGQSNTGELFF
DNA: TGCGCCAGCCAAGAGGGGCAGTCGAACACCGGGGAGCTGTTTTTT

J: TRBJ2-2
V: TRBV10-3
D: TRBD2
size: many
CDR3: CAISYGGAGTGELFF
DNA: TGTGCCATCAGCTACGGGGGGGCAGGCACCGGGGAGCTGTTTTTT

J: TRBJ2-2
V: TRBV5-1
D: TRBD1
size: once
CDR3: CATGTSGQGIGTGELFF
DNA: TGCGCCACCGGCACCTCGGGACAGGGGATAGGCACCGGGGAGCTGTTTTTT

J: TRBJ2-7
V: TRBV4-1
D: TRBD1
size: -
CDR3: CASSQADRGREQYF
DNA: TGCGCCAGCAGCCAAGCCGACAGGGGGCGCGAGCAGTACTTC

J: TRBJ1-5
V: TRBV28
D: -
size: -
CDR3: CASQYNQGEGNYQPQHF
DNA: TGTGCCAGCCAATACAACCAGGGAGAGGGTAATTATCAGCCCCAGCATTTT

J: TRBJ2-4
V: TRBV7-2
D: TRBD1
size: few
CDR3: CASSSYRGKNIQYF
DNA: TGTGCCAGCAGCTCATACAGGGGCAAAAACATTCAGTACTTC

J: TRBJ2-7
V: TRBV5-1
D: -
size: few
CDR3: CASSFPDNYEQYF
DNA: TGCGCCAGCAGCTTCCCAGATAACTACGAGCAGTACTTC

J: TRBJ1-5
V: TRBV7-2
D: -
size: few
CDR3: CASSFYRENQPQHF
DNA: TGTGCCAGCAGCTTTTACAGGGAAAATCAGCCCCAGCATTTT

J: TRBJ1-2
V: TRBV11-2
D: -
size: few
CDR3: CASSPHAADNYGYTF
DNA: TGTGCCAGCAGCCCTCACGCGGCGGATAACTATGGCTACACCTTC

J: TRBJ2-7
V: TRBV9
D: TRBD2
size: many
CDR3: CASSASPRLAPPYEQYF
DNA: TGTGCCAGCAGCGCCTCTCCGAGACTAGCCCCCCCCTACGAGCAGTACTTC

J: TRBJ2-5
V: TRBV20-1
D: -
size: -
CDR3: CSARQFGPQGRETQYF
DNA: TGCAGTGCTAGACAATTTGGTCCACAGGGCCGGGAGACCCAGTACTTC

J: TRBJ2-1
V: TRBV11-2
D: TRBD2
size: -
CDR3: CASRQTSGKYNEQFF
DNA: TGTGCCAGCAGACAGACTAGCGGGAAGTACAATGAGCAGTTCTTC

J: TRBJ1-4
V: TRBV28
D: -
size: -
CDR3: CASSPSDRNEKLFF
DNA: TGTGCCAGCAGTCCCTCGGACAGAAATGAAAAACTGTTTTTT

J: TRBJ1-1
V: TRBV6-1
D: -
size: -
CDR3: CASSEIWGAGNTEAFF
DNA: TGTGCCAGCAGTGAAATTTGGGGGGCAGGAAACACTGAAGCTTTCTTT

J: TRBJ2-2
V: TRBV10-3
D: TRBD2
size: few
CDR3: CAISELGTSAAGELFF
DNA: TGTGCCATCAGTGAGTTAGGGACTAGCGCGGCCGGGGAGCTGTTTTTT

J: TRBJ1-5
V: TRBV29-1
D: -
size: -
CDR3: CSVAEGSGNQPQHF
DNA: TGCAGCGTTGCGGAAGGTTCGGGCAATCAGCCCCAGCATTTT

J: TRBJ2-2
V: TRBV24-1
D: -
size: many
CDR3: CATSDLLYTGELFF
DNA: TGTGCCACCAGTGATTTGCTGTACACCGGGGAGCTGTTTTTT

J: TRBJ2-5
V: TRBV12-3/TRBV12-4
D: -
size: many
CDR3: CASSRGTGAGEETQYF
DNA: TGTGCCAGCAGCCGCGGTACCGGTGCAGGGGAAGAGACCCAGTACTTC

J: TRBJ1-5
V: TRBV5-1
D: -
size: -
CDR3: CASSLQGSYNQPQHF
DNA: TGCGCCAGCAGCTTGCAGGGTTCGTACAATCAGCCCCAGCATTTT

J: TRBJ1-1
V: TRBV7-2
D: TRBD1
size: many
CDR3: CASTDLGTGGLEAFF
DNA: TGTGCCAGCACCGACTTGGGAACAGGGGGACTTGAAGCTTTCTTT

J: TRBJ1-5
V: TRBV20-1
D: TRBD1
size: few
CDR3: CSARTGRDQPQHF
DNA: TGCAGTGCAAGGACAGGGAGAGATCAGCCCCAGCATTTT

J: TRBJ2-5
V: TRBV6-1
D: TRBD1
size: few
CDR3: CASSETGGRQETQYF
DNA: TGTGCCAGCAGTGAGACAGGGGGACGACAAGAGACCCAGTACTTC

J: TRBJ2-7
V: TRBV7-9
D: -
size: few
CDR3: CASSLDMGYEQYF
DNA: TGTGCCAGCAGCTTGGACATGGGCTACGAGCAGTACTTC

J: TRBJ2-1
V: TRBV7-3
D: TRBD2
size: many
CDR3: CASSLAGGSDEQFF
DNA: TGTGCCAGCAGCTTAGCGGGAGGAAGCGATGAGCAGTTCTTC

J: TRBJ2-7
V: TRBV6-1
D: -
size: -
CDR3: CASRSPGPSLEQYF
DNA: TGTGCCAGTCGATCCCCGGGACCGAGCCTGGAGCAGTACTTC

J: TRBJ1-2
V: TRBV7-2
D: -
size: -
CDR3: CASSLMVSGGYGYTF
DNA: TGTGCCAGCAGCTTAATGGTCTCTGGGGGTTATGGCTACACCTTC

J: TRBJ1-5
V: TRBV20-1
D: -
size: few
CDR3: CSAREGIWNQPQHF
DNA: TGCAGTGCTAGAGAGGGGATTTGGAATCAGCCCCAGCATTTT

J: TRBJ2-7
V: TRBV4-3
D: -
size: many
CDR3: CASSQDRKAKEQYF
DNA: TGCGCCAGCAGCCAAGATCGTAAAGCAAAAGAGCAGTACTTC

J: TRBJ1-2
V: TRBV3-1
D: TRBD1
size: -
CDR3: CASSQDTGGYGYTF
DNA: TGTGCCAGCAGCCAAGATACAGGGGGCTATGGCTACACCTTC

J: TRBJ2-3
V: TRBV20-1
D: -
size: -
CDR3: CSATLLALGADTQYF
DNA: TGCAGTGCGACCCTCCTTGCGTTGGGCGCAGATACGCAGTATTTT

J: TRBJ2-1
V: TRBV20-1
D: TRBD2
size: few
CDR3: CSASRSGGEYNEQFF
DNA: TGCAGTGCTTCGAGGAGCGGGGGGGAATACAATGAGCAGTTCTTC

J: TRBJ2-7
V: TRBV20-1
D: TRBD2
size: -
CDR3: CSARDPSTSGSYEQYF
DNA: TGCAGTGCTAGAGATCCCTCCACTAGCGGGAGTTACGAGCAGTACTTC

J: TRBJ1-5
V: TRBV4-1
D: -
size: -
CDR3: CASSPTEDQPQHF
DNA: TGCGCCAGCAGCCCGACAGAAGATCAGCCCCAGCATTTT

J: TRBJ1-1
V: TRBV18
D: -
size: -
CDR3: CASSRQFEAFF
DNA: TGTGCCAGCTCACGACAGTTTGAAGCTTTCTTT

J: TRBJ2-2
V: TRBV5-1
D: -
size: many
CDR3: CASSLDGRASGELFF
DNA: TGCGCCAGCAGCTTGGATGGCAGGGCATCCGGGGAGCTGTTTTTT

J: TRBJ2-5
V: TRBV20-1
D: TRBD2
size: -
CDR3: CSAKPGTSGGETQYF
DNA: TGCAGTGCTAAACCCGGGACTAGCGGGGGAGAGACCCAGTACTTC